This T cell receptor beta chain was sequenced during a study of T cell changes during pregnancy in multiple sclerosis. Sequenced by immunoSEQ multiplex PCR; TCRdb stores in-frame clones only, minus some. The table includes 60,000 to 90,000 clones, about 93% detected once. The clonotype originates from a female donor in good health, enrolled as a control in a pregnancy study. The source was peripheral blood, collected in the first trimester of pregnancy.

CDR3 in amino acids: CASSQTGGSEKLFF. CDR3 bases: TGTGCCAGCAGCCAAACAGGGGGCTCTGAAAAACTGTTTTTT. This chain uses TRBV14 with TRBJ1-4; the match to TRBD1 covers 9 bases. The CDR3 runs 14 residues. CDR1 is SGHDN and CDR2 is FVKESK in the germline V gene. The J segment lost 7 bases and the V segment lost 2 bases, leaving 2 bases of the junction unmatched.